The 29 T cell receptor beta chains listed next were all sequenced from one sample in a study of T cells in women clearing cervical HPV infection. Repertoires were generated with immunoSEQ multiplex PCR, while TCRdb's copy carries only in-frame clones and drops some. The table lists 36,000 or so clones. Specimen: blood buffy coat. The source of these receptors is a woman aged 18 to 75 with a cervical HPV16 infection that either progressed to CIN3+ or cleared (not recorded which).

In the case of this clone: The CDR3 end lies 3 residues beyond the end of the read and is filled in from the germline J gene. This chain uses TRBV20-1 with TRBJ2-2, with D unclear. Per germline, CDR1 DFQATT and CDR2 SNEGSKA (reference sequence). CDR3 length: 14 residues. The CDR3 loop reads CSASLGASKEKLFF. Incomplete CDR3 DNA: TGCAGTGCTAGTTTGGGCGCCAGTAAGGAAAAG.

On this clone: The CDR3 is cut off 3 residues early in the read; its end comes from the germline J gene. This specimen includes other DNA sequences encoding the same CDR3. The chain has TRBV19 and TRBJ1-1; maybe TRBD1 (6 bases). This CDR3 comprises 10 residues. Germline V CDR1 and CDR2: LNHDA, SQIVND (reference sequence). CDR3 DNA, as far as it was read: TGTGCCAGTAGCCAGGGGCCA. This encodes CASSQGP. The whole CDR3 sequence reads CASSQGPAFF.

The part of the CDR3 DNA that was read is TGTGCCAGCTCACCTCCGGGACAAGAAAACATT. This sequence encodes CASSPPGQENI. The full CDR3 protein reads CASSPPGQENIQYF. The chain combines TRBV18 with TRBJ2-4, with a possible D match to TRBD1 (6 bases). The CDR3 end lies 3 residues beyond the end of the read and is filled in from the germline J gene. The CDR3 sequence is 14 residues long. Per the germline V gene, CDR1 is KGHSH and CDR2 is LQKENI. V was cut by 3 bases and J by 5 bases, with 11 bases left in between.

The covered CDR3 bases are TGTGCCAGCAGGGTGAACCACTCGAATGAAAAA. Encoded protein: CASRVNHSNEK. The CDR3 as a whole reads CASRVNHSNEKLFF. The J gene is TRBJ1-4, the V gene TRBV2; D gene unclear. The read finishes 3 residues shy of the CDR3 end, and the germline J gene is used to complete it. From germline, CDR1 is SNHLY and CDR2 FYNNEI. Trimming took 6 bases from V and 5 from J, leaving 13 bases between them. The CDR3 has 14 amino acids. The whole variable domain, remainder taken from reference TRBV2 and TRBJ1-4, is EPEVTQTPSHQVTQMGQEVILRCVPISNHLYFYWYRQILGQKVEFLVSFYNNEISEKSEIFDDQFSVERPDGSNFTLKIRSTKLEDSAMYFCASRVNHSNEKLFFGSGTQLSVL.

A remark on this clone: The read comes to an end 3 residues before the CDR3 does, leaving the germline J gene to fill in the end. V gene TRBV6-2 or TRBV6-3 combines with J gene TRBJ2-4, with TRBD1 matching 8 bases. Germline-derived CDR1 and CDR2 are MNHEY and SVGEGT. The CDR3 is made up of 14 amino acids. The CDR3 DNA, read in part, is TGTGCCAGCAGTTACAAGACAGGGGTTCAGCCT. As protein: CASSYKTGVQP. The CDR3 in full is CASSYKTGVQPQYF.

As for this clone: The read terminates 3 residues ahead of where the CDR3 ends, so the germline J gene completes it. This chain uses TRBV10-3 with TRBJ2-3; 7 nucleotides align to TRBD1. The CDR3 covers 16 residues. After removal of 0 bases from V and 0 bases from J, the junction contained 3 bases not matched to a gene. CDR1 is ENHRY and CDR2 is SYGVKD in the germline V gene. The CDR3 DNA, read in part, is TGTGCCATCAGTGAGTCGAACAGGGGTAGCACAGATACG. Translated: CAISESNRGSTDT. From start to end, the CDR3 is CAISESNRGSTDTQYF.

As to this clone: Read coverage stops 3 residues before the CDR3 terminus; the germline J gene supplies the remainder. The rearrangement joins TRBV7-9 to TRBJ2-7; 7 bases are a match to TRBD1. Per germline, CDR1 SEHNR and CDR2 FQNEAQ (reference sequence). V lost 5 bases to trimming and J lost 3 bases; unmatched junction nucleotides: 7. This CDR3 region has 14 residues. The CDR3 spells CASSPPTGSYEQYF. CDR3 DNA, as far as it was read: TGTGCCAGCAGCCCCCCGACAGGGAGCTACGAG.

On this clone itself: The read terminates 3 residues ahead of where the CDR3 ends, so the germline J gene completes it. V and J are TRBV7-9 and TRBJ1-2; TRBD1 matches at 7 bases. CDR3 size: 13 residues. Per the germline V gene, CDR1 is SEHNR and CDR2 is FQNEAQ (reference sequence). The CDR3: CASSTGQLEGYTF. CDR3 DNA, as far as it was read: TGTGCCAGCAGCACGGGACAGCTTGAAGGC.

For this clone: The CDR3 is cut off 3 residues early in the read; its end comes from the germline J gene. V usage is TRBV2 and J usage is TRBJ1-1, with TRBD1 matching 8 bases. This CDR3 is 18 amino acids long. Germline assignment: CDR1 SNHLY and CDR2 FYNNEI. The CDR3 DNA, read in part, is TGTGCCAGCACCGGTTCCCGACTCACAGGGGGGAATGGGTATGGC. Translation: CASTGSRLTGGNGYG. The entire CDR3 is CASTGSRLTGGNGYGAFF.

As concerns this clone: The read is 3 residues too short to cover the CDR3 end, so that end is filled in from the germline J gene. The chain is built from TRBV6-1 and TRBJ1-6, with a possible D match to TRBD1 (6 bases). The CDR3 loop spans 13 amino acids. Trimming stripped 4 bases from V and 8 bases from J, with 9 bases between. Per the germline V gene, CDR1 is MNHNS and CDR2 is SASEGT. CDR3 in amino acids: CASSVQGYSPLHF. The covered CDR3 bases are TGTGCCAGCAGTGTACAGGGTTATTCACCC.

The covered CDR3 bases are TGTGCCAGCAGCTTAGCCCTAGGCGGGGGCCTCCGGGAGACG. Its translation: CASSLALGGGLRET. The CDR3 as a whole reads CASSLALGGGLRETQYF. The rearrangement joins TRBV7-6 to TRBJ2-3, with D possibly being TRBD2 (7 bases). The read finishes 3 residues shy of the CDR3 end, and the germline J gene is used to complete it. The CDR3 covers 17 residues. CDR1 and CDR2 from the germline V gene are SGHVS and FNYEAQ.

A note on this clone: Sequencing ends 3 residues short of the CDR3 end; the germline J gene provides the rest. The J gene is TRBJ2-7, the V gene TRBV18, with 8 nucleotides matching TRBD1. The CDR3 sequence is 14 residues long. CDR1 is KGHSH and CDR2 is LQKENI in the germline V gene. V was clipped by 3 bases and J by 2 bases; unmatched bases: 3. CDR3 sequence reads: CASSPDRVPYEQYF. The sequenced CDR3 bases are TGTGCCAGCTCACCGGACAGGGTTCCCTACGAG.

CDR3 DNA (partial): TGTGCCAGTAGTATTTCCGCAGGAAGCAATCAGCCC. It is translated as CASSISAGSNQP. In full, the CDR3 reads CASSISAGSNQPQHF. The J gene is TRBJ1-5, the V gene TRBV19; no reliable D call. The read ends 3 residues before the CDR3 terminus; that terminus is restored from the germline J gene. This CDR3 is 15 amino acids long. Germline V gene sequence: CDR1 LNHDA, CDR2 SQIVND (reference sequence). V lost 3 bases and J 1 base, leaving 10 bases between the germline ends.

A remark on this clone: Coverage ceases 3 residues before the CDR3 finishes, and the germline J gene fills in the end. The genes are TRBV18 and TRBJ1-5; D possibly corresponds to TRBD1 (5 bases). The V gene's germline CDR1 is KGHSH and CDR2 LQKENI. The V end was cut by 7 bases, the J end by 6 bases, with 13 bases between. This CDR3 has 13 residues. The CDR3 bases that were read are TGTGCCAGCTTCCCGGAAGACAGTCAGCCC. Encoded protein: CASFPEDSQP. In full, the CDR3 reads CASFPEDSQPQHF.

Of note for this clone: The CDR3 end lies 3 residues beyond the end of the read and is filled in from the germline J gene. The chain combines TRBV6-1 with TRBJ2-4; unclear D gene. This CDR3 is 15 amino acids long. Germline V CDR1 and CDR2: MNHNS, SASEGT. CDR3 DNA (partial): TGTGCCAGCAGTGAAGCTCACGGCGGATACTATGGT. Translated, it gives CASSEAHGGYYG. The CDR3, in full, reads CASSEAHGGYYGQYF.

Comment on this clone: The read ends 3 residues shy of where the CDR3 ends; the end is completed using the germline J gene. The J gene is TRBJ2-1, the V gene TRBV19, with 10 bases lining up with TRBD1. Germline loops: CDR1 LNHDA, CDR2 SQIVND (reference sequence). The CDR3 runs 14 residues. The V gene end was trimmed by 6 bases and the J gene end by 5 bases; junction bases not matched to a gene: 4. CDR3 sequence reads: CASSRDRGHNEQFF. CDR3 DNA (partial): TGTGCCAGTAGCCGGGACAGGGGACACAATGAG. The full variable domain, rest sourced from reference TRBV19 and TRBJ2-1, is DGGITQSPKYLFRKEGQNVTLSCEQNLNHDAMYWYRQDPGQGLRLIYYSQIVNDFQKGDIAEGYSVSREKKESFPLTVTSAQKNPTAFYLCASSRDRGHNEQFFGPGTRLTVL.

To note about this clone: The CDR3 extends 3 residues past the end of the read, so its final part is completed from the germline J gene. The chain couples TRBV7-2 to TRBJ2-4; D remains unclear. Germline V gene lookup returns CDR1 SGHTA and CDR2 FQGNSA. The CDR3 runs 12 residues. The chain's CDR3 is CASSYSNYGQYF. The DNA read from the CDR3 is TGTGCCAGCTCCTACTCTAACTATGGT.

In the case of this clone: The CDR3 is cut off 3 residues early in the read; its end comes from the germline J gene. This chain connects TRBV11-2 to TRBJ1-1; D is unresolved. Germline V gene sequence: CDR1 SGHAT, CDR2 FQNNGV. The length of the CDR3 is 14 residues. Trimming removed 3 bases from V and 4 bases from J, with 12 bases in between. The CDR3: CASSFQMSGTEAFF. The DNA read from the CDR3 is TGTGCCAGCAGCTTCCAGATGTCGGGCACTGAA. The full variable domain, in which reference TRBV11-2 and TRBJ1-1 provide the parts outside the CDR3, is EAGVAQSPRYKIIEKRQSVAFWCNPISGHATLYWYQQILGQGPKLLIQFQNNGVVDDSQLPKDRFSAERLKGVDSTLKIQPAKLEDSAVYLCASSFQMSGTEAFFGQGTRLTVV.

About this clone: The read finishes 3 residues shy of the CDR3 end, and the germline J gene is used to complete it. This rearrangement joins TRBV2 to TRBJ2-2; 7 bases line up with TRBD2. CDR1 and CDR2 from the germline V gene are SNHLY and FYNNEI. The length of the CDR3 is 14 residues. J gave up 7 bases and V 3 bases, and 5 bases lay outside the gene matches. The covered CDR3 bases are TGTGCCAGCAGTGACAGGGAGGGAGGCGGGGAG. This sequence encodes CASSDREGGGE. The complete CDR3 protein is CASSDREGGGELFF.

Turning to this clone: The read comes to an end 3 residues before the CDR3 does, leaving the germline J gene to fill in the end. The chain carries TRBV4-1 and TRBJ1-2, with TRBD1 matching over 8 bases. Losses at the gene ends were 3 bases for V and 2 bases for J; bases not matched to a gene: 8. The CDR3 totals 16 residues. Germline V gene data show CDR1 as MGHRA and CDR2 as YSYEKL. The CDR3 protein is CASSQYTGGGNYGYTF. The covered CDR3 bases are TGCGCCAGCAGCCAGTACACAGGGGGGGGGAACTATGGC.

With regard to this clone: The read is 3 residues too short to cover the CDR3 end, so that end is filled in from the germline J gene. This chain uses TRBV7-8 with TRBJ2-3; 8 positions match TRBD2. This CDR3 has 16 amino acids. In germline, CDR1 is SGHVS, CDR2 FQNEAQ. The DNA read from the CDR3 is TGTGCCAGCAGCCGGGGGGACGCGGGAGGCCATCAGCCG. The encoded protein is CASSRGDAGGHQP. The entire CDR3 protein is CASSRGDAGGHQPQYF.

Of note for this clone: The read ends 3 residues before the CDR3 terminus; that terminus is restored from the germline J gene. The chain has TRBV5-1 and TRBJ1-1, with 7 bases identical to TRBD1. J was trimmed by 6 bases and V by 0 bases; bases with no gene match: 5. Germline V gene lookup returns CDR1 SGHRS and CDR2 YFSETQ. The CDR3 contains 14 residues. The covered CDR3 bases are TGCGCCAGCAGCTTGGAGGGGGCGCGAGCTGAA. Protein sequence: CASSLEGARAE. Given in full, the CDR3 is CASSLEGARAEAFF. The full variable domain, rest sourced from reference TRBV5-1 and TRBJ1-1, is KAGVTQTPRYLIKTRGQQVTLSCSPISGHRSVSWYQQTPGQGLQFLFEYFSETQRNKGNFPGRFSGRQFSNSRSEMNVSTLELGDSALYLCASSLEGARAEAFFGQGTRLTVV.

Concerning this clone: The sequenced fragment ends 3 residues before the CDR3 boundary, so the rest is inferred from the germline J gene. The chain has TRBV6-2 or TRBV6-3 and TRBJ2-1; no firm D call. Between the trimmed V and J ends, which lost 7 bases and 7 bases, there was a span of 8 bases. CDR1 and CDR2 from the germline V gene are MNHEY and SVGEGT. The CDR3 loop spans 11 amino acids. Incomplete CDR3 DNA: TGTGCCAGCACAGGTCCGAATGAG. Residues: CASTGPNE. The whole CDR3 sequence is CASTGPNEQFF.

To note about this clone: The CDR3 end falls 3 residues outside the read, so it is completed with the germline J gene. The chain couples TRBV5-1 to TRBJ1-1; 9 nucleotides agree with TRBD1. The CDR3 is made up of 15 amino acids. The ends lost 4 bases at V and 3 bases at J; junction bases unmatched: 7. The germline V gene encodes CDR1 SGHRS and CDR2 YFSETQ. CDR3 region: CASSLRTGADTEAFF. The covered CDR3 bases are TGCGCCAGCAGCCTAAGGACAGGGGCGGACACTGAA.

Regarding this clone: The read terminates 3 residues ahead of where the CDR3 ends, so the germline J gene completes it. V is TRBV7-6 and J is TRBJ2-5, with D perhaps matching TRBD2 (5 bases). This CDR3 has 16 residues. V was pared by 2 bases and J by 1 base, with 14 bases between. CDR1 is SGHVS and CDR2 is FNYEAQ in the germline V gene. The CDR3 region is CASSLLGVKAQETQYF. The sequenced CDR3 bases are TGTGCCAGCAGCTTACTCGGGGTAAAAGCCCAAGAGACC.

This chain's CDR3 is CASLRDRVGYEQYF. CDR3 bases read: TGTGCCAGTTTAAGGGACAGGGTGGGTTACGAG. The chain has TRBV28 and TRBJ2-7; 9 nucleotides match TRBD1. The CDR3 end lies 3 residues beyond the end of the read and is filled in from the germline J gene. The V gene's germline CDR1 is MDHEN and CDR2 SYDVKM. Unmatched junction bases numbered 10, after V lost 9 bases and J lost 4 bases. This CDR3 comprises 14 residues.

This clone is medium-sized by frequency. The CDR3 is cut off 3 residues early in the read; its end comes from the germline J gene. The V call is TRBV2, the J call TRBJ2-6; D unclear. Trimming left V 7 bases short and J 0 bases short, with 4 bases between. Per the germline V gene, CDR1 is SNHLY and CDR2 is FYNNEI. This CDR3 is 13 amino acids long. CDR3 in amino acids: CASTISGANVLTF. Partial CDR3 DNA: TGTGCCAGCACCATCTCTGGGGCCAACGTC.

Concerning this clone itself: The CDR3 is cut off 3 residues early in the read; its end comes from the germline J gene. V usage is TRBV5-1 and J usage is TRBJ2-5; D gene uncertain. The germline V gene has CDR1 SGHRS and CDR2 YFSETQ. There are 14 residues in the CDR3. Trimming removed 6 bases at V and 2 bases at J, with 14 bases between. CDR3: CASTPGGGQETQYF. The covered CDR3 bases are TGCGCCAGCACACCGGGTGGCGGACAAGAGACC. The whole variable domain, filled in from reference TRBV5-1 and TRBJ2-5, reads KAGVTQTPRYLIKTRGQQVTLSCSPISGHRSVSWYQQTPGQGLQFLFEYFSETQRNKGNFPGRFSGRQFSNSRSEMNVSTLELGDSALYLCASTPGGGQETQYFGPGTRLLVL.

For this clone: The read ends 3 residues shy of where the CDR3 ends; the end is completed using the germline J gene. V is TRBV7-2 and J is TRBJ1-4; 9 bases map to TRBD1. Germline CDR1 reads SGHTA; CDR2 reads FQGNSA. CDR3 length equals 14 residues. J was trimmed by 7 bases and V by 5 bases; bases with no gene match: 5. CDR3 bases read: TGTGCCAGCAGCCTCCGACAGGGGGGTGAAAAA. Protein product: CASSLRQGGEK. In full, the CDR3 reads CASSLRQGGEKLFF. The variable domain in full, with the rest retrieved from reference TRBV7-2 and TRBJ1-4, is GAGVSQSPSNKVTEKGKDVELRCDPISGHTALYWYRQSLGQGLEFLIYFQGNSAPDKSGLPSDRFSAERTGGSVSTLTIQRTQQEDSAVYLCASSLRQGGEKLFFGSGTQLSVL.